This entry is about one TCR beta chain. These data are taken from a study of blood T cell repertoires in COVID-19. Study details: Samples representing acute and convalescent COVID-19 were sourced from the United States, Italy and Spain. In each case, the material was cDNA or gDNA derived from T cells, B-cell-depleted T cells, or PBMCs.

One Seattle source followed patients from active infection through their disease course. Authors' data handling: Counts of nucleated cells, estimated from reference gene primer amplification, were obtained. Measured with immunoSEQ multiplex PCR; TCRdb has only the in-frame clones, and not every one. That table furnishes V, J and clone size, whereas the DNA furnished D and trimming. The table shows about 180,000 clones, with about 81% occurring only once. Germline CDR1 is SGHTA and CDR2 is FQGTGA. There are 13 residues in the CDR3. The V gene lost 0 bases and the J gene lost 6 bases, with 9 bases spanning the gap.

Sequencing input: peripheral blood. This clonotype was sampled from an elderly woman with COVID-19, enrolled during active disease. This chain links TRBV7-3 with TRBJ2-7; possible D gene TRBD2, 6 bases. CDR3 loop: CASSLTVRGEQYF. CDR3 DNA sequence: TGTGCCAGCAGCTTAACCGTGCGGGGCGAGCAGTACTTC.